This is a list of T cell receptor beta chains from one sample in a study of cytomegalovirus exposure and HLA in healthy donors. Sequencing used immunoSEQ multiplex PCR; TCRdb keeps in-frame clones, though not all of them. The sample has 95,000 to 150,000 clones; around three quarters are singletons. Sequenced sample: PBMCs. These receptors all come from a man aged 30 to 45 in good health and CMV-seronegative. CDR3s leave out the opening cysteine and the closing phenylalanine or tryptophan.

12,TRBV6-5,TRBJ1-6,ASSYSPYNSPLH
13,TRBV6-1,TRBJ2-3,ASSLGQGGTDTQY
15,TRBV5-6,TRBJ2-3,ASARIRLAEDTDTQY
15,TRBV4-1,TRBJ2-7,ASSQGTDRGQIYEQY
13,TRBV28,TRBJ2-5,ASSSAGWAGETQY
13,TRBV6-1,TRBJ2-6,ASSESYSGANVLT
13,TRBV15,TRBJ2-5,ATSRRRDYQETQY
14,TRBV7-8,TRBJ1-5,ASSSSTGGANQPQH
11,TRBV5-1,TRBJ1-1,ASQTTGNTEAF
10,TRBV6-6,TRBJ2-7,ASKEPPYEQY
15,TRBV4-3,TRBJ1-6,ASSQESGRGVNSPLH
12,TRBV6-5,TRBJ1-4,ASRPGQRNEKLF
11,TRBV9,TRBJ2-7,ASSVDRVGEQY
11,TRBV30,TRBJ1-4,AWSAGYGEKLF
12,TRBV19,TRBJ1-2,ASMPTGGFYGYT
15,TRBV5-1,TRBJ2-5,ASSSARRTGFQETQY
12,TRBV18,TRBJ2-5,ASSPLRIQETQY
13,TRBV13,TRBJ2-2,ASSFGGTGAGELF
12,TRBV28,TRBJ1-1,ASSPIRTGTQAF
13,TRBV10-3,TRBJ2-1,AISRVDRVSNEQF
14,TRBV27,TRBJ2-7,ASSSPWAGAKYEQY
14,TRBV7-9,TRBJ2-1,ASSLGGSAPYNEQF
14,TRBV5-1,TRBJ1-2,ASSLGQVPANYGYT
11,TRBV7-9,TRBJ1-5,ASSYRSNQPQH
12,TRBV10-3,TRBJ1-3,AISQKSAGNTIY
10,TRBV2,TRBJ2-1,ASSPTGKEQF
12,TRBV4-1,TRBJ1-1,ASSHTGGGTEAF
15,TRBV9,TRBJ2-7,ASSVEGGDWISYEQY
14,TRBV7-2,TRBJ2-7,ASSLDSGGTSYEQY
18,TRBV21-1,TRBJ2-6,ASSLLGRDRELSGANVLT
18,TRBV5-1,TRBJ2-7,ASSLAGDRGLAGGPYEQY
15,TRBV5-1,TRBJ1-5,ASSGLGTEIRNQPQH
13,TRBV6-1,TRBJ2-7,ASSEMGEGPYEQY
10,TRBV18,TRBJ1-1,ASSPSLTEAF
12,TRBV11-2,TRBJ2-1,ASTQGQQYNEQF
12,TRBV6-4,TRBJ2-2,ASRQGANTGELV
13,TRBV7-6,TRBJ2-7,ASSVEASGAYEQY
11,TRBV30,TRBJ2-5,AWITGGRETQY
14,TRBV27,TRBJ2-7,ASSLRAGGSSYEQY
11,TRBV18,TRBJ2-5,ASSPAGQETQY
10,TRBV6-5,TRBJ1-1,ASSYLSGEAF
13,TRBV6-6,TRBJ2-2,AGQRRGTNTGELF
17,TRBV7-8,TRBJ2-5,ASSHRTAQLGLPQETQY
11,TRBV6-5,TRBJ2-7,ASTGHPKYEQY
11,TRBV5-1,TRBJ1-1,ASTGTANTEAF
12,TRBV27,TRBJ1-5,ASSRDRDHQPQH
13,TRBV19,TRBJ2-7,ASSHRQGDSYEQY
15,TRBV14,TRBJ2-4,ASSPYHTGLAKNIQY
10,TRBV30,TRBJ1-1,AWSQGNTEAF
9,TRBV19,TRBJ1-4,ASSIGEKLF
11,TRBV5-1,TRBJ1-1,ASSLDGLSEAF
13,TRBV11-2,TRBJ1-1,ASSLVERQGFEAF
13,TRBV7-3,TRBJ2-2,ASSLQQVPAGELF